The sequence of this TCR beta chain was determined in a study of cytomegalovirus exposure and HLA in healthy donors. Study-wide points: Confirmation in vitro established that a few CMV-associated chains were specific for CMV antigens. Beyond CMV serostatus, there was no information to go on about immune exposure. In a later analysis, HLA-C alleles had the fewest associated TCRs, DRB1 alleles the most.

Turning to this clone: Its antigen is still unknown.

The germline CDR1 and CDR2 sequences are LNHNV and YYDKDF (reference sequence). Deletions cut 3 bases from V and 4 bases from J, with 16 bases between. This CDR3 region has 16 residues. In the PCR, 60 Vbeta and 13 Jbeta primers were used. Assay used: immunoSEQ multiplex PCR; TCRdb lists only in-frame clones, some missing. The data show about 140,000 clones, around 80% seen once. These donors, healthy bone marrow donors, were studied. The clonotype was recovered from a female donor in good health and CMV-seronegative. The chain uses TRBV15 and TRBJ2-1; D might be TRBD1 (6 bases). Sequencing was carried out using PBMCs. Here the CDR3 reads CATSSRTAQHYNEQFF. Here the CDR3 DNA reads TGTGCCACCAGCAGTAGGACAGCTCAACATTACAATGAGCAGTTCTTC. Supplemented by reference TRBV15 and TRBJ2-1, the full variable domain reads DAMVIQNPRYQVTQFGKPVTLSCSQTLNHNVMYWYQQKSSQAPKLLFHYYDKDFNNEADTPDNFQSRRPNTSFCFLDIRSPGLGDTAMYLCATSSRTAQHYNEQFFGPGTRLTVL.